What follows are 24 T cell receptor beta chains derived from one specimen sequenced in a study of cytomegalovirus exposure and HLA in healthy donors (dated by TCRdb to about 2017). Receptor amplification or capture employed the immunoSEQ multiplex PCR assay. In its TCRdb copy, this immuneACCESS table keeps in-frame sequences only and misses some clones. Where compared with another copy, unresolved V genes explain less than half of these, and the others have no known cause. The table for this sample lists approximately 53,000 clones; almost 95% of them were counted only once. The top ten constitute more than 1.4% of the sample. Sequenced sample: PBMCs. The receptors come from a man aged 18 to 30 in good health and CMV-seronegative.

The gene calls are TRBV7-8 and TRBJ2-7; D unresolved. Germline V gene data show CDR1 as SGHVS and CDR2 as FQNEAQ. V lost 4 bases and J lost 0, with 7 bases in between. The CDR3 contains 13 residues. CDR3: CASSSRLSYEQYF. The DNA for the CDR3 is TGTGCCAGCAGCTCGAGACTCTCCTACGAGCAGTACTTC.

This chain connects TRBV5-1 to TRBJ2-7; tentatively, D is TRBD1 (7 bases). The CDR3 loop spans 15 amino acids. With 4 bases removed from V and 2 bases from J, the gap between germline ends came to 16 bases. Germline V lookup: CDR1 SGHRS, CDR2 YFSETQ. The CDR3 sequence: CASSNLQGEAYEQYF. The CDR3 DNA reads TGCGCCAGCAGCAACCTCCAGGGGGAGGCCTACGAGCAGTACTTC.

The chain has TRBV10-3 and TRBJ1-3, with 7 bases identical to TRBD1. The CDR3 covers 14 residues. V gave up 5 bases and J gave up 7 bases; unmatched junction bases: 8. Germline-derived CDR1 and CDR2 are ENHRY and SYGVKD. CDR3 in DNA: TGTGCCATCAGTACTGAGACAGGGAGGAACACCATATATTTT. It is translated as CAISTETGRNTIYF.

The chain recombines TRBV28 with TRBJ1-3; D not resolved. The germline V gene encodes CDR1 MDHEN and CDR2 SYDVKM. The CDR3 has 14 amino acids. Trimming removed 7 bases from V and 2 bases from J, with 12 bases in between. The CDR3 here is CASTPGVPGNTIYF. Here the CDR3 DNA reads TGTGCCAGCACCCCCGGGGTCCCTGGAAACACCATATATTTT.

The CDR3 loop reads CALQASSGNTIYF. Here the CDR3 DNA reads TGTGCCTTACAGGCTAGCTCTGGAAACACCATATATTTT. This chain uses TRBV30 with TRBJ1-3; D may be TRBD1 (5 bases). Per the germline V gene, CDR1 is GTSNPN and CDR2 is SVGIG (reference sequence). The CDR3 length is 13 residues. V was pared by 7 bases and J by 0 bases, with 10 bases between. Based on the CDR3 plus reference TRBV30 and TRBJ1-3, the full variable domain is SQTIHQWPATLVQPVGSPLSLECTVEGTSNPNLYWYRQAAGRGLQLLFYSVGIGQISSEVPQNLSASRPQDRQFILSSKKLLLSDSGFYLCALQASSGNTIYFGEGSWLTVV.

The chain couples TRBV7-2 to TRBJ2-3; D unresolved. The V gene's germline CDR1 is SGHTA and CDR2 FQGNSA. This CDR3 has 12 residues. Trimming left V 5 bases short and J 3 bases short, with 6 bases between. The CDR3 reads CASSPTTDTQYF. The DNA for the CDR3 is TGTGCCAGCAGCCCCACTACAGATACGCAGTATTTT.

This chain joins TRBV13 and TRBJ2-7, with 7 bases fitting TRBD2. CDR3 length: 15 residues. With V trimmed by 5 bases and J by 5 bases, 12 bases remained unmatched. The germline V gene has CDR1 PRHDT and CDR2 FYEKMQ (reference sequence). CDR3 loop: CASSPSPYLADEQYF. CDR3 nucleotide sequence: TGTGCCAGCAGCCCCTCCCCATATCTAGCGGACGAGCAGTACTTC.

V gene TRBV30 combines with J gene TRBJ2-3, with D possibly TRBD1 on 5 matching bases. V lost 3 bases and J lost 0, with 7 bases in between. The germline V gene encodes CDR1 GTSNPN and CDR2 SVGIG (reference sequence). The CDR3 extends over 13 amino acids. The CDR3 coding sequence is TGTGCCTGGAGGACAGCTAGCACAGATACGCAGTATTTT. It is translated as CAWRTASTDTQYF.

The chain links TRBV6-5 to TRBJ2-7; 9 bases fit TRBD1. CDR3 length: 14 residues. After removal of 5 bases from V and 7 bases from J, the junction contained 9 bases not matched to a gene. Germline lookup yields CDR1 MNHEY and CDR2 SVGAGI. Written as DNA, the CDR3 is TGTGCCAGCAGTCCTGGGACAGGGATGGCTGAGCAGTACTTC. As protein: CASSPGTGMAEQYF.

The gene calls are TRBV6-1 and TRBJ2-5, with 8 bases lining up with TRBD1. The CDR3 covers 13 residues. V dropped 5 bases and J dropped 2; count of bases not matched to a gene: 1. Looked up from germline, CDR1 is MNHNS and CDR2 is SASEGT. The chain's CDR3 is CASSRTGQETQYF. The CDR3 DNA sequence: TGTGCCAGCAGTAGGACAGGGCAAGAGACCCAGTACTTC.

This chain links TRBV28 with TRBJ2-7, with D tentatively TRBD2 (5 bases). This CDR3 region has 16 residues. CDR1 and CDR2 (germline): MDHEN, SYDVKM. The germline V and J ends were trimmed by 6 bases and 1 base, with 19 bases remaining between them. CDR3 region: CASRRERLRKSYEQYF. CDR3 nucleotides: TGTGCCAGCAGACGAGAAAGACTAAGGAAGTCCTACGAGCAGTACTTC.

The chain employs TRBV5-1 and TRBJ2-3, with 9 bases lining up with TRBD1. Germline V CDR1 and CDR2: SGHRS, YFSETQ. The CDR3 contains 14 residues. V shed 3 bases, J shed 4 bases, and the junction held 3 bases outside the gene matches. The CDR3 here is CASSSTGGPDTQYF. As DNA, the CDR3 is TGCGCCAGCAGCTCGACAGGGGGGCCAGATACGCAGTATTTT.

The chain carries TRBV19 and TRBJ2-7; possible D gene TRBD1, 6 bases. Trimming left V 6 bases short and J 6 bases short, with 18 bases between. Germline V CDR1 and CDR2: LNHDA, SQIVND (reference sequence). There are 14 residues in the CDR3. CDR3 loop: CASRSGDQPVEQYF. In nucleotides, the CDR3 is TGTGCCAGTAGATCAGGGGACCAACCCGTCGAGCAGTACTTC.

This chain connects TRBV27 to TRBJ2-5; TRBD2 agrees at 7 bases. The germline V gene has CDR1 MNHEY and CDR2 SMNVEV (reference sequence). The V gene end was trimmed by 5 bases and the J gene end by 0 bases; junction bases not matched to a gene: 3. The CDR3 spans 14 residues. CDR3 DNA: TGTGCCAGCAGTCTACTAGCGAACCAAGAGACCCAGTACTTC. Translating gives CASSLLANQETQYF.

This rearrangement joins TRBV6-5 to TRBJ2-3; D remains unclear. Germline-derived CDR1 and CDR2 are MNHEY and SVGAGI. The CDR3 contains 13 residues. Trimming cost V 4 bases and J 2 bases, with 7 bases left between them. CDR3 protein: CASSSTNTDTQYF. As DNA, the CDR3 is TGTGCCAGCAGTTCGACAAACACAGATACGCAGTATTTT.

The rearrangement uses TRBV14 and TRBJ1-4; 12 bases match TRBD1. The CDR3 runs to 21 residues. J gave up 8 bases and V 2 bases, and 21 bases lay outside the gene matches. Germline V lookup: CDR1 SGHDN, CDR2 FVKESK. The CDR3 sequence: CASSQRIAPGTGGDLYEKLFF. The CDR3 bases are TGTGCCAGCAGCCAAAGGATTGCCCCCGGGACAGGGGGCGACTTATACGAAAAACTGTTTTTT.

The chain links TRBV28 to TRBJ2-1, with D unclear. The CDR3 contains 12 residues. Trimming took off 3 bases at V and 7 bases at J, with 7 bases between the two ends. CDR1 MDHEN and CDR2 SYDVKM come from the germline V gene. In nucleotides, the CDR3 is TGTGCCAGCAGTTTCTGGGCGAATGAGCAGTTCTTC. As protein: CASSFWANEQFF.

The V and J genes are TRBV5-1 and TRBJ2-5; unclear D gene. Germline V gene sequence: CDR1 SGHRS, CDR2 YFSETQ. Trimming took 0 bases from V and 2 from J, leaving 8 bases between them. The CDR3 spans 14 residues. The CDR3 spells CASSLVSRQETQYF. CDR3 sequence (DNA): TGCGCCAGCAGCTTGGTGTCACGGCAAGAGACCCAGTACTTC.

CDR3 sequence reads: CASSLGQVNQPQHF. The CDR3, as DNA: TGTGCCAGCAGCCTAGGACAAGTCAATCAGCCCCAGCATTTT. V gene TRBV9 combines with J gene TRBJ1-5; a possible D gene is TRBD1 (5 bases). Germline V gene sequence: CDR1 SGDLS, CDR2 YYNGEE. The CDR3 consists of 14 residues. V lost 4 bases, J lost 3 bases, and 11 bases lay in between.

The gene calls are TRBV25-1 and TRBJ2-1; D is possibly TRBD1 (6 bases). The CDR3 sequence is 14 residues long. Germline CDR1 is MGHDK and CDR2 is SYGVNS. The V gene lost 4 bases and the J gene lost 3 bases, with 10 bases spanning the gap. CDR3 nucleotides: TGTGCCAGCAGTGCGGACAGCCTCTACAATGAGCAGTTCTTC. Protein sequence: CASSADSLYNEQFF.

This chain uses TRBV28 with TRBJ2-4, with 8 bases fitting TRBD1. The CDR3 is 14 residues long. With 6 bases clipped from V and 14 bases from J, the junction kept 15 bases outside the gene matches. Germline CDR1 reads MDHEN; CDR2 reads SYDVKM. Here the CDR3 reads CASSPVRDRWGKYF. CDR3 bases: TGTGCCAGCAGCCCTGTCCGGGACAGGTGGGGGAAGTACTTC.

V is TRBV5-4 and J is TRBJ2-6, with TRBD1 identical over 7 bases. This CDR3 region has 15 residues. V was clipped by 5 bases and J by 4 bases; unmatched bases: 6. Germline CDR1 reads SGHNT; CDR2 reads YYREEE (reference sequence). CDR3: CASRYDRAGANVLTF. The CDR3 region has the DNA TGTGCCAGCAGATACGACAGGGCCGGGGCCAACGTCCTGACTTTC.

This clone has more than one count but fewer than ten. V usage is TRBV2 and J usage is TRBJ1-2, with D unclear. Per germline, CDR1 SNHLY and CDR2 FYNNEI. CDR3 length: 14 residues. The V end lost 7 bases, the J end lost 7 bases, and 19 bases lay between the germline ends. In DNA, the CDR3 is TGTGCCAGCACCAGAGAGGTGGATTCTGGTGGCTACACCTTC. Translation: CASTREVDSGGYTF.

The rearrangement uses TRBV7-9 and TRBJ2-7; tentative D call: TRBD2 (5 bases). The CDR3 extends over 13 amino acids. Per germline, CDR1 SEHNR and CDR2 FQNEAQ (reference sequence). Deletions cut 5 bases from V and 5 bases from J, with 13 bases between. CDR3 in amino acids: CASSHSRGNEQYF. The CDR3 DNA reads as TGTGCCAGCAGCCATTCGAGAGGGAACGAGCAGTACTTC. Drawing the rest from reference TRBV7-9 and TRBJ2-7, the complete variable domain is DTGVSQNPRHKITKRGQNVTFRCDPISEHNRLYWYRQTLGQGPEFLTYFQNEAQLEKSRLLSDRFSAERPKGSFSTLEIQRTEQGDSAMYLCASSHSRGNEQYFGPGTRLTVT.